This TCR beta chain was captured by sequencing in a study of T cell changes during pregnancy in multiple sclerosis. The V end lost 1 base, the J end lost 0 bases, and 18 bases lay between the germline ends. The CDR3 consists of 17 residues. Germline V gene sequence: CDR1 GTSNPN, CDR2 SVGIG (reference sequence). Sequenced by immunoSEQ multiplex PCR; TCRdb stores in-frame clones only, minus some. The table includes about 41,000 clones, roughly 90% detected once. The sequence came from a female donor with multiple sclerosis, enrolled in a pregnancy study. The chain has TRBV30 and TRBJ2-5; D perhaps matches TRBD2 (6 bases). The sample in question was CD8+ T cells from peripheral blood mononuclear cells, obtained in the third trimester of pregnancy. The CDR3 sequence is CAWSDRGRGAYQETQYF. Written as DNA, the CDR3 is TGTGCCTGGAGTGACCGGGGGAGAGGGGCTTACCAAGAGACCCAGTACTTC.